This is a list of T cell receptor beta chains from one sample in a study of blood T cells in healthy people across ages. In TCRdb, the 5' RACE reads were re-called with MiXCR into one record per CDR3 protein. The table includes roughly 680,000 distinct CDR3 sequences, roughly 20% detected once. The sample comprised blood. These receptors were collected from a man between 65 and 85 years old in good health. CDR3s include the opening cysteine and the closing phenylalanine or tryptophan. D genes are given only for firm matches. Clone size, where shown, is once, few, many, or a class for clones that have expanded.

TRBV9,TRBJ2-7,-,13,-,CASSVGVGVEQYF,TGTGCCAGCAGCGTAGGAGTCGGCGTCGAGCAGTACTTC
TRBV20-1,TRBJ2-6,many,19,-,CSASPDRIRQGFGANVLTF,TGCAGTGCTAGCCCGGACAGAATTCGACAAGGCTTTGGGGCCAACGTCCTGACTTTC
TRBV25-1,TRBJ2-5,-,12,-,CASSSQGKEQYF,TGTGCCAGCAGTTCACAGGGAAAAGAGCAGTACTTC
TRBV12-3/TRBV12-4,TRBJ1-2,-,16,TRBD1,CASSRGGQGVGYGYTF,TGTGCCAGCAGCCGGGGGGGACAGGGTGTGGGGTATGGCTACACCTTC
TRBV5-1,TRBJ2-5,many,14,TRBD2,CASSNAAGGETQYF,TGCGCCAGCAGCAATGCGGCGGGAGGAGAGACCCAGTACTTC
TRBV6-5,TRBJ1-3,-,15,TRBD1,CASSTGVLSGNTIYF,TGTGCCAGCAGCACAGGGGTCCTCTCTGGAAACACCATATATTTT
TRBV7-2,TRBJ2-5,-,16,TRBD2,CASSLKLSGYGETQYF,TGTGCCAGCAGCTTAAAACTTAGCGGGTATGGGGAGACCCAGTACTTC
TRBV7-9,TRBJ1-2,-,14,-,CASSPEGGGYGYTF,TGTGCCAGCAGCCCCGAGGGAGGAGGCTATGGCTACACCTTC
TRBV7-2,TRBJ2-1,many,14,-,CASSLNLGANEQFF,TGTGCCAGCAGCTTAAATCTGGGGGCGAATGAGCAGTTCTTC
TRBV5-8,TRBJ2-1,-,17,-,CASSLVFSAPAYNEQFF,TGTGCCAGCAGCTTGGTGTTTAGCGCTCCTGCCTACAATGAGCAGTTCTTC
TRBV10-3,TRBJ1-3,few,15,-,CAIADGRGSGNTIYF,TGTGCCATCGCCGACGGCAGGGGCTCTGGAAACACCATATATTTT
TRBV11-1,TRBJ1-1,few,15,TRBD1,CASSLEGAGNTEAFF,TGTGCCAGCAGCTTAGAGGGGGCAGGGAACACTGAAGCTTTCTTT
TRBV7-2,TRBJ2-5,-,13,-,CASSLAQVGTQYF,TGTGCCAGCAGCTTAGCCCAGGTCGGGACCCAGTACTTC
TRBV3-1,TRBJ2-7,few,16,TRBD2,CASSQGGGRSSYEQYF,TGTGCCAGCAGCCAAGGGGGCGGGAGGTCCTCCTACGAGCAGTACTTC
TRBV7-2,TRBJ1-1,few,12,-,CASSLIVSEAFF,TGTGCCAGCAGCTTAATAGTAAGTGAAGCTTTCTTT
TRBV4-3,TRBJ2-4,-,18,-,CASSQDLTGNLAKNIQYF,TGCGCCAGCAGCCAAGATCTAACAGGGAACTTAGCCAAAAACATTCAGTACTTC
TRBV6-6,TRBJ2-5,-,14,TRBD1,CASSYSNRGDTQYF,TGTGCCAGCAGTTACTCGAACAGGGGCGACACCCAGTACTTC
TRBV14,TRBJ1-3,-,15,-,CASSHRATSGNTIYF,TGTGCCAGCAGCCACAGGGCCACCTCTGGAAACACCATATATTTT
TRBV20-1,TRBJ2-2,-,14,TRBD2,CSARVAGATGELFF,TGCAGTGCTAGAGTTGCGGGAGCCACCGGGGAGCTGTTTTTT
TRBV7-9,TRBJ2-4,few,16,-,CASSLGGSRAPNIQYF,TGTGCCAGCAGCTTAGGAGGGAGTAGGGCCCCAAACATTCAGTACTTC
TRBV7-8,TRBJ2-5,many,14,-,CASSIRGGKETQYF,TGTGCCAGCAGCATCAGGGGCGGGAAGGAGACCCAGTACTTC
TRBV20-1,TRBJ2-7,-,14,-,CSQGVRQCSYEQYF,TGCAGTCAAGGTGTTCGACAGTGTTCCTACGAGCAGTACTTC
TRBV7-3,TRBJ2-7,-,15,TRBD2,CASRIGTSDSYEQYF,TGTGCCAGCAGAATTGGGACTAGCGATTCCTACGAGCAGTACTTC
TRBV27,TRBJ2-7,-,16,TRBD2,CASSVRLAGSSHGQYF,TGTGCCAGCAGTGTCCGACTAGCGGGAAGCTCCCACGGGCAGTACTTC
TRBV7-8,TRBJ2-1,few,13,-,CASSRRLDNEQFF,TGTGCCAGCAGCAGACGACTAGACAACGAGCAGTTCTTC
TRBV2,TRBJ2-5,-,13,TRBD1,CASSEDRVETQYF,TGTGCCAGCAGCGAAGACAGGGTTGAGACCCAGTACTTC
TRBV6-2/TRBV6-3,TRBJ2-7,-,13,-,CASRLGRSYEQYF,TGTGCCAGCAGACTAGGACGGTCCTACGAGCAGTACTTC
TRBV6-6,TRBJ2-1,-,15,TRBD2,CASSQGLAGRVEQFF,TGTGCCAGCAGCCAGGGACTAGCGGGAAGGGTTGAGCAGTTCTTC
TRBV28,TRBJ1-1,-,15,-,CASSPPGVLNTEAFF,TGTGCCAGCAGTCCTCCTGGGGTCTTGAACACTGAAGCTTTCTTT
TRBV24-1,TRBJ2-5,few,12,TRBD1,CATGTGQETQYF,TGTGCCACAGGGACAGGACAAGAGACCCAGTACTTC
TRBV10-3,TRBJ2-1,few,15,TRBD2,CATKREGPLKDEQFF,TGTGCCACCAAGCGGGAGGGACCGCTGAAGGATGAGCAGTTCTTC
TRBV5-5,TRBJ2-7,-,15,-,CASSPTNIETYEQYF,TGTGCCAGCAGCCCTACTAACATAGAAACCTACGAGCAGTACTTC
TRBV10-3,TRBJ2-7,-,13,TRBD1,CAIRGQGAYEQYF,TGTGCCATCAGGGGACAGGGTGCCTACGAGCAGTACTTC
TRBV5-4,TRBJ2-3,few,18,TRBD2,CASSHGLAGYGRADTQYF,TGTGCCAGCAGCCACGGACTAGCGGGATACGGGCGCGCAGATACGCAGTATTTT
TRBV18,TRBJ2-5,few,14,-,CASSRRDQIETQYF,TGTGCCAGCTCACGCCGGGACCAGATAGAGACCCAGTACTTC
TRBV2,TRBJ2-7,-,13,TRBD1,CASSLDRANEQYF,TGTGCCAGCAGTTTGGACAGGGCTAACGAGCAGTACTTC
TRBV6-1,TRBJ1-4,few,15,TRBD1,CASSADRPVVRKLFF,TGTGCCAGCAGTGCGGACAGGCCGGTCGTTAGAAAACTGTTTTTT
TRBV28,TRBJ1-1,few,15,-,CASSREGGMNTEAFF,TGTGCCAGCAGCAGAGAGGGGGGCATGAACACTGAAGCTTTCTTT